This is a list of T cell receptor beta chains from one sample in a study of blood T cell repertoires in COVID-19. Some clones are missing from TCRdb's copy, which holds only in-frame ones; the method was immunoSEQ multiplex PCR. The sample carries around 120,000 clones, around 82% recorded once. The source material was peripheral blood. The source is a man older than 75 with active or convalescent COVID-19. Each CDR3 is given with its conserved first and last residue. Each record gives: V gene, CDR3 length, D gene, J gene, CDR3 protein. D genes are given only for firm matches.

V: TRBV7-9; length: 13; D: -; J: TRBJ1-1; CDR3: CASSPTGNTEAFF
V: TRBV30; length: 15; D: TRBD1; J: TRBJ1-1; CDR3: CAWRAGTGFITEAFF
V: TRBV6-6; length: 13; D: -; J: TRBJ1-2; CDR3: CASSYPGAGGYTF
V: TRBV9; length: 15; D: TRBD1; J: TRBJ2-1; CDR3: CASSVWTGMDNEQFF
V: TRBV9; length: 15; D: TRBD1; J: TRBJ2-1; CDR3: CASSARTGGSDEQFF
V: TRBV19; length: 13; D: TRBD1; J: TRBJ1-2; CDR3: CASSGTAYYGYTF
V: TRBV18; length: 14; D: TRBD2; J: TRBJ2-7; CDR3: CASSPPGLATEQYF
V: TRBV6-5; length: 13; D: -; J: TRBJ2-7; CDR3: CASLDSTYYEQYF
V: TRBV3-1/TRBV3-2; length: 13; D: -; J: TRBJ2-1; CDR3: CASSLLGEVEQFF
V: TRBV4-3; length: 15; D: -; J: TRBJ2-3; CDR3: CASSSGSVNTDTQYF
V: TRBV5-1; length: 14; D: -; J: TRBJ2-7; CDR3: CASSPSSGESEQYF
V: TRBV7-3; length: 15; D: TRBD2; J: TRBJ2-1; CDR3: CASSVGLAGGGEQFF
V: TRBV5-1; length: 15; D: -; J: TRBJ2-7; CDR3: CASSLDYLGSYEQYF
V: TRBV5-4; length: 12; D: -; J: TRBJ1-1; CDR3: CASSLAGGQAFF
V: TRBV5-1; length: 21; D: TRBD2; J: TRBJ2-2; CDR3: CASSPYGGGLAGGPSTGELFF
V: TRBV15; length: 16; D: TRBD1; J: TRBJ1-6; CDR3: CATSSDRGRDNSPLHF
V: TRBV7-7; length: 15; D: -; J: TRBJ2-5; CDR3: CASSPVAGPQETQYF
V: TRBV28; length: 14; D: TRBD1; J: TRBJ2-7; CDR3: CATGVGTGVYEQYF
V: TRBV11-2; length: 14; D: -; J: TRBJ1-2; CDR3: CASSLGGANYGYTF
V: TRBV25-1; length: 14; D: -; J: TRBJ1-2; CDR3: CASSRQGSYYGYTF
V: TRBV4-1; length: 13; D: -; J: TRBJ2-1; CDR3: CASSLIGNNEQFF
V: TRBV7-9; length: 12; D: TRBD2; J: TRBJ2-7; CDR3: CASRGEGYEQYF
V: TRBV7-9; length: 16; D: -; J: TRBJ1-6; CDR3: CASSLGSGAYNSPLHF
V: TRBV9; length: 12; D: -; J: TRBJ2-1; CDR3: CASATAYNEQFF
V: TRBV5-1; length: 17; D: TRBD1; J: TRBJ2-1; CDR3: CASSLAGQGDDYNEQFF
V: TRBV7-9; length: 13; D: -; J: TRBJ1-2; CDR3: CASSSSSSGGYTF
V: TRBV28; length: 14; D: -; J: TRBJ2-1; CDR3: CASSLSGPYNEQFF
V: TRBV7-2; length: 14; D: -; J: TRBJ1-1; CDR3: CASSLYGLNTEAFF
V: TRBV5-1; length: 17; D: TRBD2; J: TRBJ2-3; CDR3: CASSTRLAGGLSDTQYF
V: TRBV7-2; length: 16; D: -; J: TRBJ1-6; CDR3: CASSLEGGWSNSPLHF
V: TRBV18; length: 15; D: TRBD1; J: TRBJ2-7; CDR3: CASSLRQGANYEQYF
V: TRBV10-3; length: 16; D: -; J: TRBJ2-4; CDR3: CAISERGGSGGNIQYF
V: TRBV6-7; length: 16; D: TRBD2; J: TRBJ2-7; CDR3: CASSTRTSGGPYEQYF